The entry below gives a single T cell receptor beta chain sequence along with its context. Its antigen is unknown. There are no base qualities to consult, and no much larger clone falls within one base. The sample comes from a study of shared clonotypes between healthy human individuals (dated by TCRdb to 2018 to 2020). In terms of the full investigation: The cohort included a few men and a couple of women between 18 and 49 years of age. For each donor, CD4 naive and CD4 memory were each given three plates, CD8 naive was given two plates, and CD8 memory was given one plate. The study deeply sequenced blood TCR repertoires of five healthy adults to estimate repertoire size and the extent of clonotype sharing between individuals. Libraries were prepared and TCR repertoires were sequenced by different laboratories using diverse techniques, in order to increase sequencing depth and limit assay-specific biases. Each donor's leukapheresis produced roughly between roughly 0.85 and 9.5 billion PBMCs. What the research found in general, with its limitations: Even with the large sequencing depth, rarefaction of the sorted-subset datasets indicated that sequencing was incomplete. The small number of donors limited the genetic and exposure-history diversity represented. Only blood was sampled, and tissue TCR repertoires likely differ from those in blood. Based on pairwise subsampling, the degree of clonotype sharing among donors was expected to be affected by sequencing depth. When several donors were compared, the shared fraction of clonotypes was 5% to 6.5% for naive CD4, approximately 3.5% for naive CD8, 2.3% for memory CD4, and under 0.5% for memory CD8. Compared with non-shared clonotypes, clonotypes shared by all four sorted-subset donors had higher generation probabilities. Estimated clonotype richness was generally larger for naive than for memory subsets.

Using the deep immunoSEQ assay, TCR CDR3 regions were amplified from genomic DNA by multiplex PCR. For each cell subset, the extracted genomic DNA was distributed evenly across all wells of several immunoSEQ 96-well plates, and each plate served as one replicate. For sorted subsets, roughly 200 ng of genomic DNA, equivalent to 25,000 to 35,000 T cell genomes, went into each replicate PCR. Purified libraries were measured with a Qubit 3.0 fluorometer, size-checked on a Bioanalyzer 2100, and measured again with the KAPA Library Quantification kit. Every immunoSEQ 96-well plate was sequenced on a dedicated single-read 150-cycle Illumina NextSeq 550 flow cell. From the authors' description of their analysis: Because the immunoSEQ output included only junctional sequences and no quality scores, the filtering could not be the same as the filtering used for full-length reads. To assign V/J genes and CDR3, sequences were annotated against IMGT germline references using PyIR, a Python wrapper for IgBLAST v1.9. Reads were removed for weak V/J assignments (E-value above 1e-6), missing CDR3, stop codons, out-of-frame junctions, or ambiguous translated residues. A V3J clonotype was defined by an identical inferred V gene, J gene, and CDR3 amino acid sequence. To compute the percentage overlap between repertoires, the number of shared unique clonotypes was divided by the size of the smaller repertoire. Repertoire richness was assessed with RTK rarefaction, the Chao1 estimator, and Recon v2.1 estimates of unobserved clonotypes. Generation probabilities for all TCRbeta clonotypes obtained by the gDNA method from a few donors were computed using OLGA. What TCRdb holds here is the immuneACCESS table cut down to in-frame rearrangements. Part of the clones is not present; checked against another copy, under half of the missing clones reflect an unresolved V gene, and the others are unexplained. That table gives V, J and clone size, and the DNA gave D and trimming. For this sample there are about 2.4 million clones; over 85% appear just once. The ten largest clones take up around 0.37% of the sample.

Healthy HIV-negative adults with no recently reported acute infections or vaccinations were included as donors. Every donor was a Caucasian adult living in Nashville, Tennessee, USA. Magnetic negative selection was used to enrich CD4+ T cells, after which naive cells were positively selected on CD45RA and the negative fraction became the memory subset. After blood collection by leukapheresis, PBMCs were isolated using Ficoll-Histopaque density gradient centrifugation and then cryopreserved in the vapor phase of liquid nitrogen. Purity and quantity of every magnetically sorted T cell population were checked by analytical flow cytometry. From each sorted fraction, genomic DNA was isolated and quantified by UV absorbance on a Nanodrop 2000c. The source is a young man in good health. Some clones in this sample may be carry-over from other donors' samples. What was sequenced was naive CD4+ T cells from PBMCs. Sample cell subset or site, as interpreted from the label and publication: CD45RA+ positively selected.

This receptor carries the CDR3 CASSLFLRGRVLPYEQYF. The bases are TGTGCCAGCAGTTTATTTCTTCGTGGGAGGGTCCTCCCCTACGAGCAGTACTTC. The sequence links TRBV27 to TRBJ2-7; 7 of the junction bases match TRBD2. Measured from the cysteine to the phenylalanine, the CDR3 is 18 residues long. This entry keeps only the CDR3 DNA: 54 bases, framed from base 1. The germline V gene (reference sequence) supplies CDR1 MNHEY and CDR2 SMNVEV. Clipping removes 1 base from V and 2 bases from J, with 14 as the unmatched junction base count.